The 30 T cell receptor beta chains reported below all come from one sample, sequenced in a study of T cell responses to AZD1222 COVID-19 vaccine (dated by TCRdb to the early 2020s). Explained via the paper, the time point label denotes: baseline before first vaccination. Per the publication, the treatment or condition label means: meningococcal conjugate vaccine given as trial control. Libraries were prepared through the immunoSEQ multiplex PCR assay. In its TCRdb copy, this immuneACCESS table keeps in-frame sequences only and misses some clones. Where compared with another copy, unresolved V genes explain less than half of these, and the others have no known cause. The sample has 150,000 or so clones on record, over 85% of them singletons. More than 0.85% of the sample is taken by the ten largest. The sequenced sample was peripheral blood, obtained on day 0 of MenACWY control vaccination. The source is an adult in good health.

This clone was picked up a small number of times. This rearrangement joins TRBV15 to TRBJ1-1; 12 positions match TRBD1. This CDR3 is 15 amino acids long. Germline-derived CDR1 and CDR2 are LNHNV and YYDKDF (reference sequence). J gave up 5 bases and V 6 bases, and 7 bases lay outside the gene matches. The CDR3 DNA reads as TGTGCCACCAGACTGGGACAGGGGGCAATAACTGAAGCTTTCTTT. The encoded protein is CATRLGQGAITEAFF.

This chain links TRBV7-3 with TRBJ2-1; D unresolved. Between the trimmed V and J ends, which lost 2 bases and 7 bases, there was a span of 15 bases. Germline CDR1 SGHTA, CDR2 FQGTGA. This CDR3 has 15 amino acids. For the CDR3, the DNA is TGTGCCAGCAGCTTAGGGCCAGACCTGAGGAATGAGCAGTTCTTC. This gives the protein CASSLGPDLRNEQFF.

The chain carries TRBV28 and TRBJ1-5; D may be TRBD1 (5 bases). The CDR3 length is 15 residues. Germline-derived CDR1 and CDR2 are MDHEN and SYDVKM. V was trimmed by 4 bases and J by 4 bases, leaving 14 bases between them. CDR3 in amino acids: CASSSPGGVNQPQHF. In DNA, the CDR3 is TGTGCCAGCAGTTCCCCGGGGGGGGTTAATCAGCCCCAGCATTTT.

The CDR3 sequence: CASSVGGTGSNTQYF. DNA for the CDR3: TGTGCCAGCAGCGTAGGGGGAACAGGGTCGAATACGCAGTATTTT. V usage is TRBV9 and J usage is TRBJ2-3; maybe TRBD1 (6 bases). The V end was cut by 0 bases, the J end by 7 bases, with 15 bases between. CDR1 is SGDLS and CDR2 is YYNGEE in the germline V gene. The CDR3 length is 15 residues.

The V gene is TRBV7-2, the J gene TRBJ2-3, with 10 bases that match TRBD2. Per germline, CDR1 SGHTA and CDR2 FQGNSA. The CDR3 is made up of 16 amino acids. Losses at the gene ends were 3 bases for V and 5 bases for J; bases not matched to a gene: 8. The CDR3 DNA sequence: TGTGCCAGCAGCTTCAGAGCTAGCGGGGGTGGAGATACGCAGTATTTT. Its translation is CASSFRASGGGDTQYF. The full variable domain, in which reference TRBV7-2 and TRBJ2-3 provide the parts outside the CDR3, is GAGVSQSPSNKVTEKGKDVELRCDPISGHTALYWYRQSLGQGLEFLIYFQGNSAPDKSGLPSDRFSAERTGGSVSTLTIQRTQQEDSAVYLCASSFRASGGGDTQYFGPGTRLTVL.

The CDR3: CASSIVRWTGWMAKNIQYF. The CDR3 bases are TGTGCCAGTAGTATAGTTCGTTGGACAGGATGGATGGCCAAAAACATTCAGTACTTC. The chain links TRBV19 to TRBJ2-4; TRBD1 aligns across 7 bases. J lost 1 base, V lost 1 base, and 13 bases had no gene match. The CDR3 covers 19 residues. The germline V gene has CDR1 LNHDA and CDR2 SQIVND (reference sequence).

The chain uses TRBV4-1 and TRBJ2-1; D unclear. CDR1 and CDR2 from the germline V gene are MGHRA and YSYEKL. This CDR3 contains 15 residues. The V and J ends lost 0 bases and 1 base respectively, with 7 bases between them. The CDR3 here is CASSQEVISYNEQFF. CDR3 sequence (DNA): TGCGCCAGCAGCCAAGAGGTCATTTCCTACAATGAGCAGTTCTTC.

The chain carries TRBV6-1 and TRBJ1-2, with a tentative D call TRBD1 (5 bases). CDR1 MNHNS and CDR2 SASEGT come from the germline V gene. The CDR3 sequence is 15 residues long. Deletions cut 3 bases from V and 2 bases from J, with 13 bases between. CDR3 sequence reads: CASSEGPHLNYGYTF. CDR3 in DNA: TGTGCCAGCAGTGAGGGGCCGCATCTGAACTATGGCTACACCTTC.

Comment on this clone: Other DNA sequences within the sample encode an identical CDR3. The gene calls are TRBV5-1 and TRBJ1-5, with D maybe TRBD1 (6 bases). The V end was cut by 0 bases, the J end by 2 bases, with 9 bases between. This CDR3 is 15 amino acids long. CDR1 SGHRS and CDR2 YFSETQ come from the germline V gene. The CDR3 protein is CASSLEGGGNQPQHF. CDR3 nucleotide sequence: TGCGCCAGCAGCTTGGAAGGGGGAGGCAATCAGCCCCAGCATTTT.

V is TRBV6-5 and J is TRBJ2-4; the match to TRBD1 covers 7 bases. The J segment lost 1 base and the V segment lost 5 bases, leaving 5 bases of the junction unmatched. The CDR3 has 15 residues. Germline loops: CDR1 MNHEY, CDR2 SVGAGI. The CDR3 spells CASSPLDRAKNIQYF. The CDR3, as DNA: TGTGCCAGCAGTCCTCTGGACAGGGCCAAAAACATTCAGTACTTC.

V usage is TRBV5-1 and J usage is TRBJ2-5; a weak D match, TRBD2 (5 bases). Germline CDR1 is SGHRS and CDR2 is YFSETQ. The V gene lost 4 bases and the J gene lost 1 base, with 17 bases spanning the gap. The CDR3 totals 16 residues. The CDR3 region has the DNA TGCGCCAGCAGCCGCGGACTTAATTCGTTCCAAGAGACCCAGTACTTC. Its protein product is CASSRGLNSFQETQYF.

Details on this clone: Additional DNA sequences in this sample encode the identical CDR3. This chain connects TRBV5-1 to TRBJ1-1, with no clear D. This CDR3 is built from 12 residues. Per the germline V gene, CDR1 is SGHRS and CDR2 is YFSETQ. Deletions cut 3 bases from V and 4 bases from J, with 7 bases between. The CDR3 region has the DNA TGCGCCAGCAGCTGGGATGGCACTGAAGCTTTCTTT. It yields the protein CASSWDGTEAFF.

This sequence joins TRBV28 and TRBJ2-2; D is uncertain. The CDR3 contains 13 residues. Germline V gene data show CDR1 as MDHEN and CDR2 as SYDVKM. The ends were cut back, 6 bases at V and 6 bases at J, with 11 bases in the middle. As DNA, the CDR3 is TGTGCCAGCAGGTTTACCTGGTCCGGGGAGCTGTTTTTT. Protein: CASRFTWSGELFF.

The chain joins TRBV3-1 (or the pseudogene TRBV3-2) to TRBJ1-1; D not certain. The length of the CDR3 is 14 residues. Trimming took 2 bases from V and 1 from J, leaving 8 bases between them. Germline-derived CDR1 and CDR2 are LGHDT and YNNKEL (reference sequence). DNA for the CDR3: TGTGCCAGCAGCCAACATTTGGGGAACACTGAAGCTTTCTTT. This encodes CASSQHLGNTEAFF.

The chain has TRBV28 and TRBJ1-2, with 12 bases that match TRBD1. The CDR3 spans 15 residues. Germline lookup yields CDR1 MDHEN and CDR2 SYDVKM. Trimming removed 3 bases from V and 7 bases from J; junction bases left unmatched: 6. CDR3 residues: CASSLPGQGAGGYTF. CDR3 coding DNA: TGTGCCAGCAGTTTGCCGGGACAGGGGGCGGGTGGCTACACCTTC.

The chain has TRBV6-5 and TRBJ1-2, with D unclear. With 7 bases removed from V and 4 bases from J, the gap between germline ends came to 7 bases. The CDR3 runs 11 residues. The germline V gene encodes CDR1 MNHEY and CDR2 SVGAGI. The CDR3 DNA reads as TGTGCCAGCAAAGGGATCTATGGCTACACCTTC. Translating gives CASKGIYGYTF.

The V and J genes are TRBV7-3 and TRBJ1-1; TRBD1 is a possible D gene (6 bases). Germline assignment: CDR1 SGHTA and CDR2 FQGTGA. The CDR3 length is 15 residues. V dropped 0 bases and J dropped 4 bases, with 12 bases sitting between them. The CDR3 here is CASSLTGTPGTEAFF. The CDR3 DNA sequence: TGTGCCAGCAGCTTAACGGGGACACCAGGCACTGAAGCTTTCTTT.

The CDR3 sequence is CASSEFSVNTGELFF. DNA for the CDR3: TGTGCCAGCAGTGAATTCTCGGTAAACACCGGGGAGCTGTTTTTT. J is TRBJ2-2 and V is TRBV2; D is ambiguous. V gave up 2 bases and J gave up 2 bases, with 9 bases separating them. Germline CDR1 SNHLY, CDR2 FYNNEI. The CDR3 extends over 15 amino acids.

CDR3 DNA sequence: TGTGCCAGCACCCCGACAGGGAGAGGGGGCTACACCTTC. It translates to CASTPTGRGGYTF. V gene TRBV13 combines with J gene TRBJ1-2, with 7 bases fitting TRBD1. J was trimmed by 8 bases and V by 7 bases; bases with no gene match: 10. The CDR3 runs to 13 residues. Per germline, CDR1 PRHDT and CDR2 FYEKMQ (reference sequence).

The rearrangement links TRBV11-3 to TRBJ2-7, with D hard to call. This CDR3 is built from 14 residues. V dropped 4 bases and J dropped 2 bases, with 12 bases sitting between them. Germline loops: CDR1 SGHNT, CDR2 YENEEA. The CDR3 DNA reads as TGTGCCAGCAGCTCTACGGCTCATCCCTACGAGCAGTACTTC. Its translation: CASSSTAHPYEQYF.

J is TRBJ2-7 and V is TRBV27; D unclear. CDR3 length: 13 amino acids. Trimming stripped 3 bases from V and 0 bases from J, with 6 bases between. Germline-derived CDR1 and CDR2 are MNHEY and SMNVEV (reference sequence). The CDR3 here is CASSFLSSYEQYF. CDR3 DNA: TGTGCCAGCAGTTTCTTGAGCTCCTACGAGCAGTACTTC.

V is TRBV6-6 and J is TRBJ1-1; D is unclear. This CDR3 has 13 amino acids. Trimming left V 0 bases short and J 10 bases short, with 12 bases between. Germline loops: CDR1 MNHNY, CDR2 SVGAGI (reference sequence). The CDR3 DNA reads TGTGCCAGCAGTTACTCGAAAAGGGATGGAGCTTTCTTT. As protein: CASSYSKRDGAFF.

The V call is TRBV5-6, the J call TRBJ2-2, with D unresolved. Germline CDR1 reads SGHDT; CDR2 reads YYEEEE. The CDR3 length is 15 residues. With 0 bases removed from V and 6 bases from J, the gap between germline ends came to 12 bases. The CDR3 nucleotides are TGTGCCAGCAGCTTGGTTCGGGCGTTGGCCGGGGAGCTGTTTTTT. Translation: CASSLVRALAGELFF.

Here the CDR3 reads CASSHKSQVNTEAFF. The CDR3 nucleotides read TGCGCCAGCAGCCATAAGAGTCAGGTGAACACTGAAGCTTTCTTT. The chain carries TRBV4-1 and TRBJ1-1; D ambiguous. Germline CDR1 is MGHRA and CDR2 is YSYEKL. The CDR3 totals 15 residues. V shed 3 bases and J shed 0 bases, with 11 bases lying between them.

This chain connects TRBV5-5 to TRBJ2-6; maybe TRBD1 (6 bases). This CDR3 comprises 15 residues. Germline values: CDR1 SGHKS, CDR2 YYEKEE (reference sequence). V was clipped by 4 bases and J by 4 bases, with 12 bases between them. The CDR3 coding sequence is TGTGCCAGCAGCCAACCAGGGGTGGGGGCCAACGTCCTGACTTTC. Its protein is CASSQPGVGANVLTF.

The gene calls are TRBV21-1 and TRBJ1-1; the D call of TRBD1 is as the table states it, not checked on the DNA. TRBV21-1 is noted as a pseudogene. The CDR3 extends over 11 amino acids. CDR3 loop: CASTGATEAFF. CDR3 nucleotide sequence: TGTGCCAGTACAGGGGCCACTGAAGCTTTCTTT.

The chain joins TRBV19 to TRBJ1-1, with 8 bases lining up with TRBD1. The germline gives CDR1 LNHDA, CDR2 SQIVND (reference sequence). The CDR3 runs to 13 residues. J gave up 5 bases and V 6 bases, and 5 bases lay outside the gene matches. CDR3 region: CASSWTGPTEAFF. CDR3 DNA: TGTGCCAGTAGCTGGACAGGGCCGACTGAAGCTTTCTTT.

The CDR3, as DNA: TGTGCCAGTAGTATAGATCACTTCGGCAGCCTCTCCTATAATTCACCCCTCCACTTT. Its translation: CASSIDHFGSLSYNSPLHF. The J gene is TRBJ1-6, the V gene TRBV19; the D is unclear. Germline CDR1 reads LNHDA; CDR2 reads SQIVND (reference sequence). The CDR3 is 19 residues long. V lost 0 bases, J lost 0 bases, and 15 bases lay in between.

The chain recombines TRBV18 with TRBJ2-5; 8 bases map to TRBD2. J gave up 4 bases and V 5 bases, and 6 bases lay outside the gene matches. The CDR3 is 14 residues long. CDR1 and CDR2 from the germline V gene are KGHSH and LQKENI. CDR3 loop: CASSTAGGPETQYF. CDR3 DNA sequence: TGTGCCAGCTCAACGGCGGGAGGTCCAGAGACCCAGTACTTC.

CDR3 amino acids: CASSPSGGSTDTQYF. The CDR3 nucleotides read TGTGCCAGCAGCCCTAGCGGGGGAAGCACAGATACGCAGTATTTT. V is TRBV5-5 and J is TRBJ2-3; 10 nucleotides agree with TRBD2. Germline trimming cut 4 bases from V and 0 bases from J; bases unmatched to any gene: 2. The CDR3 length is 15 residues. CDR1 is SGHKS and CDR2 is YYEKEE in the germline V gene (reference sequence).